This T cell receptor beta chain was retrieved from a study of vaccination effects on CD4 cells after COVID-19. Viral peptide pool expansion of antigen-specific CD4+ T cells preceded sequencing in the ViraFEST assay. Upon completion of about ten days in culture, CD4+ T cells were isolated. Everyone in the study got two shots of either the BNT162b2 or mRNA-1273 vaccine. Wells of 1.8 million or so PBMC each were grown with around 10 IU/ml IL-2 and around 10 ug/ml peptides. Study findings and constraints: The vaccine-induced clones of healthy vaccinees included only 1 of 255 that cross-reacted with common cold coronaviruses.

This clone was counted only a few times. Its target is unknown. The method was immunoSEQ multiplex PCR; TCRdb's version includes in-frame clones alone and lacks a portion of them. The data contain about 46,000 clones, nearly 75% of them singletons. This sample comprised CD4+ T cells from PBMCs cultured with HCoV-OC43 spike peptides, obtained after COVID-19 vaccination. Subset given: HCoV-OC43 spike overlapping peptide pool stimulation. This sequence was found in a human donor who received a COVID-19 vaccine.

CDR3 nucleotides: TGTGCCAGCGACGTGGCGGGACTCGCCAATTCACCCCTCCACTTT. This translates into CASDVAGLANSPLHF. This chain joins TRBV2 and TRBJ1-6; weak D call: TRBD1 (5 bases). The germline CDR1 and CDR2 sequences are SNHLY and FYNNEI. Trimming shortened V by 8 bases and J by 7 bases, and 18 bases separated the two germline ends. There are 15 residues in the CDR3.